Below, 15 T cell receptor beta chains from the same sample are listed, as sequenced in a study of T cells in Graves' hyperthyroidism and ophthalmopathy. TCR beta CDR3 sequences were amplified from RNA transcripts. HTBI primers drove first-round RT-PCR of the TCR CDR3. TCRdb ran MiXCR on the multiplex PCR reads and lists one entry per CDR3 protein. The repertoire holds 500,000 to 600,000 distinct CDR3 sequences, with 35% to 55% as singletons. Material: peripheral blood or thyroid tissue (not recorded which). Receptors originate from a woman aged 18-29 years with Graves' hyperthyroidism.

There are many counts of this clonotype. The CDR3 DNA reads as TGTGCCAGCAGTTACTCGACAGGGAGCTCCTACGAGCAGTACTTC. Protein: CASSYSTGSSYEQYF. This chain joins TRBV6-5 and TRBJ2-7; the match to TRBD1 covers 7 bases. J gave up 0 bases and V 0 bases, and 2 bases lay outside the gene matches. The length of the CDR3 is 15 residues. Germline CDR1 reads MNHEY; CDR2 reads SVGAGI.

This clonotype has ten or more counts. This sequence joins TRBV3-1 and TRBJ2-7; 8 nucleotides line up with TRBD1. This CDR3 has 15 residues. The V gene's germline CDR1 is LGHDT and CDR2 YNNKEL (reference sequence). With V trimmed by 2 bases and J by 3 bases, 6 bases remained unmatched. CDR3 DNA: TGTGCCAGCAGCCAAAAGAGGACAGGGTTCTACGAGCAGTACTTC. This encodes CASSQKRTGFYEQYF.

This clonotype was seen many times. The chain employs TRBV7-2 and TRBJ2-7, with 12 nucleotides matching TRBD2. The CDR3 spans 18 residues. The trim removed 5 bases at V and 0 bases at J, leaving 11 bases unmatched. Looked up from germline, CDR1 is SGHTA and CDR2 is FQGNSA. In DNA, the CDR3 is TGTGCCAGCAGCCGCAGGGTTCTAGCGGGAGGGGTCTCCTACGAGCAGTACTTC. This translates into CASSRRVLAGGVSYEQYF.

The gene calls are TRBV24-1 and TRBJ2-6; D is ambiguous. Germline lookup yields CDR1 KGHDR and CDR2 SFDVKD. CDR3 size: 12 residues. V was trimmed by 7 bases and J by 4 bases, leaving 4 bases between them. The DNA of the CDR3 is TGTGCCACCAGCCCAGGGGCCAACGTCCTGACTTTC. It is translated as CATSPGANVLTF.

As regards this clonotype: A read error is likely, as this CDR3 ends without the conserved phenylalanine or tryptophan. The limits of the CDR3 on the DNA are not certain, so only TCRdb's listed CDR3 is given. V and J are TRBV19 and TRBJ2-5; no check of the table's D call, TRBD1, against the DNA was made. CDR1 and CDR2 (germline): LNHDA, SQIVND (reference sequence). The CDR3 has 8 residues if both end residues are counted. This CDR3 is CASRPDGT.

Points on this clonotype: Being one base from a much bigger clone, this may be a read error. J is TRBJ2-7 and V is TRBV7-6; tentatively, D is TRBD2 (6 bases). CDR1 is SGHVS and CDR2 is FNYEAQ in the germline V gene. Trimming left V 3 bases short and J 3 bases short, with 21 bases between. The CDR3 runs to 17 residues. The CDR3 DNA follows: TGTGCCAGCAGCTTGGCCGGAGGACTAACGGGAATCTACGAGCAGTACTTC. Its translation: CASSLAGGLTGIYEQYF.

This clonotype was detected ten times or more. The J gene is TRBJ1-1, the V gene TRBV19; D is undetermined. Germline assignment: CDR1 LNHDA and CDR2 SQIVND (reference sequence). The V gene lost 3 bases and the J gene lost 1 base, with 9 bases spanning the gap. This CDR3 region has 14 residues. In DNA form, the CDR3 reads TGTGCCAGTAGTATGGCTGATACGAACACTGAAGCTTTCTTT. Amino acids: CASSMADTNTEAFF.

The chain links TRBV12-3 or TRBV12-4 to TRBJ1-3; a possible D gene is TRBD1 (6 bases). V dropped 6 bases and J dropped 10 bases, with 7 bases sitting between them. This CDR3 is built from 10 residues. CDR3 in amino acids: CASSTGTIYF. DNA of the CDR3: TGTGCCAGCAGCACAGGGACCATATATTTT.

The chain combines TRBV7-3 with TRBJ1-1; D may be TRBD1 (5 bases). V dropped 1 base and J dropped 1 base, with 10 bases sitting between them. CDR3 size: 15 residues. Germline lookup yields CDR1 SGHTA and CDR2 FQGTGA. Here the CDR3 DNA reads TGTGCCAGCAGCTTAAGTCGGGACTGGAACACTGAAGCTTTCTTT. This encodes CASSLSRDWNTEAFF.

The gene calls are TRBV10-3 and TRBJ2-5; 7 nucleotides match TRBD1. Germline V gene data show CDR1 as ENHRY and CDR2 as SYGVKD. The CDR3 has 15 amino acids. The ends lost 3 bases at V and 5 bases at J; junction bases unmatched: 9. The CDR3 DNA sequence: TGTGCCATCAGTGAAGCGACAGGGTCAGGCGAGACCCAGTACTTC. It encodes CAISEATGSGETQYF.

The V and J genes are TRBV19 and TRBJ2-5; possibly TRBD2 for D (6 bases). This CDR3 is built from 14 residues. Germline V CDR1 and CDR2: LNHDA, SQIVND (reference sequence). V was shortened by 3 bases and J by 1 base, with 9 bases between the two germline ends. The CDR3 region is CASSIGLTQETQYF. DNA of the CDR3: TGTGCCAGTAGTATCGGACTAACCCAAGAGACCCAGTACTTC. Drawing the rest from reference TRBV19 and TRBJ2-5, the complete variable domain is DGGITQSPKYLFRKEGQNVTLSCEQNLNHDAMYWYRQDPGQGLRLIYYSQIVNDFQKGDIAEGYSVSREKKESFPLTVTSAQKNPTAFYLCASSIGLTQETQYFGPGTRLLVL.

The chain recombines TRBV5-1 with TRBJ1-6; D gene uncertain. CDR1 SGHRS and CDR2 YFSETQ come from the germline V gene. With 0 bases removed from V and 6 bases from J, the gap between germline ends came to 10 bases. CDR3 length: 15 amino acids. The CDR3 is CASSLAPTPNSPLHF. CDR3 nucleotides: TGCGCCAGCAGCTTGGCCCCGACACCTAATTCACCCCTCCACTTT.

This clonotype was seen repeatedly, ten times or more. The V call is TRBV15, the J call TRBJ2-7; 7 bases line up with TRBD2. J was trimmed by 5 bases and V by 0 bases; bases with no gene match: 4. The CDR3 covers 14 residues. In germline, CDR1 is LNHNV, CDR2 YYDKDF (reference sequence). CDR3 in amino acids: CATSRDRGSNEQYF. Written as DNA, the CDR3 is TGTGCCACCAGCAGAGATCGCGGGAGCAACGAGCAGTACTTC.

V is TRBV7-8 and J is TRBJ2-2; unclear D gene. The tail of the sequence fits TRBJ2-3 better, so the J call may be wrong. The CDR3 runs 14 residues. CDR1 is SGHVS and CDR2 is FQNEAQ in the germline V gene. CDR3: CASSLVGPGDTQYF. The CDR3 nucleotides read TGTGCCAGCAGCTTGGTGGGCCCCGGAGATACGCAGTATTTT.

The chain recombines TRBV5-6 with TRBJ1-3; D is undetermined. Trimming pared 2 bases from V and 7 bases from J, leaving 10 bases between. CDR1 SGHDT and CDR2 YYEEEE come from the germline V gene. The CDR3 extends over 13 amino acids. CDR3 residues: CASSFSGRNTIYF. The CDR3 DNA reads as TGTGCCAGCAGCTTTAGCGGGAGGAACACCATATATTTT.